The next 30 T cell receptor beta chains were all read from a single sample in a study of tumour-infiltrating T cells in Burkitt lymphoma. Generated by immunoSEQ multiplex PCR, the TCRdb table keeps only in-frame clones and is missing some. The data hold approximately 46,000 clones, with around 31% observed a single time. The sample taken for sequencing was tumor tissue. These receptors were taken from a human donor with Burkitt lymphoma.

The chain combines TRBV6-6 with TRBJ2-3, with 9 bases that match TRBD1. The V gene's germline CDR1 is MNHNY and CDR2 SVGAGI (reference sequence). J was trimmed by 0 bases and V by 6 bases; bases with no gene match: 7. The CDR3 consists of 16 residues. CDR3 sequence: CASRTTGQGSTDTQYF. The CDR3 region has the DNA TGTGCCAGCAGGACCACGGGACAGGGAAGCACAGATACGCAGTATTTT.

J is TRBJ2-1 and V is TRBV7-6; TRBD2 matches 10 bases. The CDR3 is 14 residues long. Germline CDR1 SGHVS, CDR2 FNYEAQ. Trimming cost V 1 base and J 13 bases; bases outside gene matches: 7. CDR3 loop: CASSLGSSGGPQFF. The CDR3 bases are TGTGCCAGCAGCTTAGGAAGTAGCGGGGGGCCCCAGTTCTTC.

The chain employs TRBV28 and TRBJ2-1; 9 nucleotides agree with TRBD2. Losses at the gene ends were 6 bases for V and 2 bases for J; bases not matched to a gene: 5. CDR1 is MDHEN and CDR2 is SYDVKM in the germline V gene. This CDR3 region has 15 residues. CDR3 protein: CASSLVAGAYNEQFF. CDR3 nucleotide sequence: TGTGCCAGCAGCCTCGTAGCGGGGGCCTACAATGAGCAGTTCTTC.

This clone was observed a handful of times. CDR3 nucleotides: TGTGCCAGTAGTACGCCTGGGCAGGGTCATCAGCCCCAGCATTTT. Protein: CASSTPGQGHQPQHF. V usage is TRBV19 and J usage is TRBJ1-5, with D perhaps TRBD1 (5 bases). Trimming pared 4 bases from V and 5 bases from J, leaving 15 bases between. From germline, CDR1 is LNHDA and CDR2 SQIVND (reference sequence). This CDR3 has 15 residues.

This clone was detected a few times. The chain joins TRBV29-1 to TRBJ1-1; weak D call: TRBD1 (6 bases). Per germline, CDR1 SQVTM and CDR2 ANQGSEA. Trimming cost V 5 bases and J 5 bases, with 18 bases left between them. The CDR3 has 14 amino acids. CDR3 in amino acids: CSVPGARYLTEAFF. The CDR3 nucleotides are TGCAGCGTTCCAGGGGCGAGGTACTTGACTGAAGCTTTCTTT.

The chain has TRBV9 and TRBJ2-7; D is ambiguous. Germline V gene data show CDR1 as SGDLS and CDR2 as YYNGEE. This CDR3 region has 13 residues. Trimming removed 2 bases from V and 7 bases from J, with 13 bases in between. The CDR3 DNA reads TGTGCCAGCAGCGTTGACACGACTCGGGAGCAGTACTTC. Translating gives CASSVDTTREQYF.

The chain links TRBV9 to TRBJ1-4, with a possible D match to TRBD1 (5 bases). This CDR3 has 14 amino acids. Trimming stripped 2 bases from V and 5 bases from J, with 10 bases between. From germline, CDR1 is SGDLS and CDR2 YYNGEE. DNA for the CDR3: TGTGCCAGCAGCGTTGGGGGATCGAATGAAAAACTGTTTTTT. This translates into CASSVGGSNEKLFF.

The chain employs TRBV4-2 and TRBJ2-1, with 7 bases aligning to TRBD2. Germline CDR1 LGHNA, CDR2 YNFKEQ. This CDR3 has 15 residues. J gave up 0 bases and V 5 bases, and 4 bases lay outside the gene matches. The CDR3 reads CASSSGTNSYNEQFF. The CDR3 DNA reads as TGTGCCAGCAGCTCCGGGACTAACTCCTACAATGAGCAGTTCTTC.

The CDR3 reads CASSIPGNTIYF. The CDR3 DNA reads as TGTGCCAGTAGTATTCCCGGAAACACCATATATTTT. V is TRBV19 and J is TRBJ1-3; D gene uncertain. Germline CDR1 is LNHDA and CDR2 is SQIVND (reference sequence). The CDR3 spans 12 residues. V gave up 3 bases and J gave up 4 bases, with 4 bases separating them.

CDR3 region: CAWSVGTQYF. CDR3 nucleotide sequence: TGTGCCTGGAGTGTCGGGACCCAGTACTTC. The chain recombines TRBV30 with TRBJ2-5; no firm D call. CDR3 size: 10 residues. Germline values: CDR1 GTSNPN, CDR2 SVGIG (reference sequence). The V gene lost 0 bases and the J gene lost 7 bases, with 3 bases spanning the gap.

The V and J genes are TRBV6-6 and TRBJ2-3; no reliable D call. The V end lost 10 bases, the J end lost 8 bases, and 16 bases lay between the germline ends. The CDR3 loop spans 12 amino acids. CDR1 and CDR2 (germline): MNHNY, SVGAGI (reference sequence). The CDR3 loop reads CATGHQERTQYF. The CDR3 DNA follows: TGTGCCACCGGGCACCAGGAGCGTACGCAGTATTTT.

The V call is TRBV9, the J call TRBJ2-3; the match to TRBD2 covers 15 bases. CDR1 and CDR2 (germline): SGDLS, YYNGEE. The CDR3 has 15 residues. With V trimmed by 0 bases and J by 10 bases, 3 bases remained unmatched. This CDR3 reads CASSVVGTSGGPQYF. CDR3 DNA: TGTGCCAGCAGCGTAGTGGGGACTAGCGGGGGGCCGCAGTATTTT.

The chain employs TRBV4-1 and TRBJ1-2, with 7 bases fitting TRBD1. Trimming removed 4 bases from V and 4 bases from J; junction bases left unmatched: 3. Germline lookup yields CDR1 MGHRA and CDR2 YSYEKL. This CDR3 has 13 residues. DNA for the CDR3: TGCGCCAGCAGCCCCCGACAGGGCTATGGCTACACCTTC. It encodes CASSPRQGYGYTF.

The J gene is TRBJ2-5, the V gene TRBV2; D remains ambiguous. The germline V gene has CDR1 SNHLY and CDR2 FYNNEI. The ends were cut back, 6 bases at V and 5 bases at J, with 10 bases in the middle. The CDR3 totals 12 residues. This CDR3 reads CASSLGVETQYF. CDR3 in DNA: TGTGCCAGCAGCCTAGGAGTGGAGACCCAGTACTTC.

V is TRBV7-9 and J is TRBJ2-3; 13 bases align to TRBD2. Trimming took 2 bases from V and 5 from J; bases not matched to a gene: 1. The CDR3 is made up of 15 amino acids. Germline lookup yields CDR1 SEHNR and CDR2 FQNEAQ (reference sequence). The CDR3 nucleotides read TGTGCCAGCAGCTTAACTAGCGGGGGGGTAGATACGCAGTATTTT. This gives the protein CASSLTSGGVDTQYF.

The rearrangement uses TRBV27 and TRBJ2-3; a possible D gene is TRBD2 (6 bases). The CDR3 totals 14 residues. Germline V gene sequence: CDR1 MNHEY, CDR2 SMNVEV (reference sequence). The germline V and J ends were trimmed by 8 bases and 2 bases, with 14 bases remaining between them. DNA of the CDR3: TGTGCCAGCCGGTTGGCGGGATACACAGATACGCAGTATTTT. Protein sequence: CASRLAGYTDTQYF.

This clone has a handful of counts. The rearrangement uses TRBV7-7 and TRBJ2-5; TRBD2 agrees at 7 bases. The J segment lost 3 bases and the V segment lost 1 base, leaving 5 bases of the junction unmatched. The germline V gene encodes CDR1 SSHAT and CDR2 FNYEAQ (reference sequence). The CDR3 consists of 15 residues. This CDR3 is CASSLGRLAEETQYF. In DNA form, the CDR3 reads TGTGCCAGCAGCTTAGGTCGGCTAGCGGAAGAGACCCAGTACTTC. Filled out from reference TRBV7-7 and TRBJ2-5, the complete variable domain reads GAGVSQSPRYKVTKRGQDVTLRCDPISSHATLYWYQQALGQGPEFLTYFNYEAQPDKSGLPSDRFSAERPEGSISTLTIQRTEQRDSAMYRCASSLGRLAEETQYFGPGTRLLVL.

The genes are TRBV14 and TRBJ1-1; D might be TRBD1 (6 bases). The CDR3 contains 15 residues. Germline values: CDR1 SGHDN, CDR2 FVKESK. V gave up 1 base and J gave up 1 base, with 10 bases separating them. The CDR3 here is CASSQGQVKNTEAFF. The CDR3 DNA reads as TGTGCCAGCAGCCAAGGACAGGTAAAGAACACTGAAGCTTTCTTT.

This clone was seen a few times. The chain has TRBV7-2 and TRBJ2-3; 15 nucleotides align to TRBD2. The V and J ends lost 5 bases and 7 bases, in that order; junction bases with no gene match: 10. The CDR3 is 17 residues long. Germline loops: CDR1 SGHTA, CDR2 FQGNSA. This chain's CDR3 is CASSRGLAGGVGYTQYF. CDR3 bases: TGTGCCAGCAGCCGGGGACTAGCGGGGGGTGTCGGATATACGCAGTATTTT.

The chain has TRBV7-6 and TRBJ1-6; 11 bases fit TRBD1. V shed 3 bases and J 8 bases; nucleotides not matched to a gene: 3. Germline V gene sequence: CDR1 SGHVS, CDR2 FNYEAQ. There are 15 residues in the CDR3. The CDR3 bases are TGTGCCAGCAGCTTGTCGGGACAGGGGGATTCACCCCTCCACTTT. Protein: CASSLSGQGDSPLHF.

This chain uses TRBV4-2 with TRBJ1-1; 8 bases line up with TRBD1. The CDR3 runs 14 residues. Per the germline V gene, CDR1 is LGHNA and CDR2 is YNFKEQ. V trimming: 3 bases; J trimming: 3 bases; junction bases outside the gene matches: 3. This CDR3 reads CASSQDRVYTEAFF. In nucleotides, the CDR3 is TGTGCCAGCAGCCAGGACAGGGTGTACACTGAAGCTTTCTTT.

The chain carries TRBV9 and TRBJ2-2; D is perhaps TRBD2 (6 bases). CDR1 and CDR2 from the germline V gene are SGDLS and YYNGEE. The CDR3 covers 14 residues. Trimming pared 2 bases from V and 6 bases from J, leaving 11 bases between. CDR3 sequence: CASSVATSPGELFF. The DNA for the CDR3 is TGTGCCAGCAGCGTGGCTACTAGCCCCGGGGAGCTGTTTTTT.

This clone was picked up a small number of times. J is TRBJ2-3 and V is TRBV5-1, with D unresolved. Per germline, CDR1 SGHRS and CDR2 YFSETQ. The CDR3 runs 13 residues. V lost 4 bases to trimming and J lost 10 bases, with 16 bases between them. CDR3: CASSPTTEPAQYF. In DNA, the CDR3 is TGCGCCAGCAGCCCAACCACAGAACCGGCGCAGTATTTT.

The chain combines TRBV7-2 with TRBJ1-3, with D uncertain. This CDR3 contains 15 residues. Germline V gives CDR1 SGHTA, CDR2 FQGNSA. Trimming left V 1 base short and J 0 bases short, with 7 bases between. The CDR3 here is CASSLGGYSGNTIYF. DNA for the CDR3: TGTGCCAGCAGCTTAGGTGGCTACTCTGGAAACACCATATATTTT. Supplemented by reference TRBV7-2 and TRBJ1-3, the full variable domain reads GAGVSQSPSNKVTEKGKDVELRCDPISGHTALYWYRQSLGQGLEFLIYFQGNSAPDKSGLPSDRFSAERTGGSVSTLTIQRTQQEDSAVYLCASSLGGYSGNTIYFGEGSWLTVV.

This clone was found a few times. V is TRBV2 and J is TRBJ1-2; tentatively, D is TRBD1 (5 bases). CDR3 length: 10 amino acids. CDR1 and CDR2 from the germline V gene are SNHLY and FYNNEI. Trimming stripped 11 bases from V and 7 bases from J, with 11 bases between. The CDR3 spells CAVTGGGYTF. The CDR3 DNA reads as TGTGCCGTCACTGGGGGTGGCTACACCTTC.

The rearrangement links TRBV7-8 to TRBJ1-4; a weak D match, TRBD1 (5 bases). CDR3 size: 20 residues. The V gene lost 4 bases and the J gene lost 1 base, with 25 bases spanning the gap. The germline gives CDR1 SGHVS, CDR2 FQNEAQ. The CDR3 is CASSSPFSRFGGVTNEKLFF. CDR3 sequence (DNA): TGTGCCAGCAGCTCCCCCTTTTCGCGCTTCGGGGGAGTAACTAATGAAAAACTGTTTTTT.

The chain couples TRBV11-2 to TRBJ2-5; D not certain. The CDR3 contains 12 residues. Germline V lookup: CDR1 SGHAT, CDR2 FQNNGV. V was trimmed by 2 bases and J by 5 bases, leaving 6 bases between them. The CDR3 DNA is TGTGCCAGCAGCTTACAAAGGGAGACCCAGTACTTC. This codes for CASSLQRETQYF.

The V and J genes are TRBV9 and TRBJ2-3; weak D call: TRBD2 (5 bases). V gave up 0 bases and J gave up 10 bases, with 12 bases separating them. CDR3 length equals 13 residues. Germline V CDR1 and CDR2: SGDLS, YYNGEE. The CDR3 DNA reads TGTGCCAGCAGCGTAGCTGAGGGAAATCCGCAGTATTTT. Amino acids: CASSVAEGNPQYF.

V usage is TRBV6-1 and J usage is TRBJ1-5; no definite D call. Germline loops: CDR1 MNHNS, CDR2 SASEGT. The CDR3 loop spans 18 amino acids. The V end was cut by 1 base, the J end by 0 bases, with 16 bases between. CDR3 sequence (DNA): TGTGCCAGCAGTGAAGTATTGGGTTCCACTATTAGCAATCAGCCCCAGCATTTT. This translates into CASSEVLGSTISNQPQHF.

V usage is TRBV9 and J usage is TRBJ2-3, with 12 bases matching TRBD1. The CDR3 is 15 amino acids. CDR1 is SGDLS, CDR2 YYNGEE, per germline. Losses at the gene ends were 4 bases for V and 3 bases for J; bases not matched to a gene: 3. CDR3 DNA: TGTGCCAGCAGCACGGGACAGGGGGCAACAGATACGCAGTATTTT. It is translated as CASSTGQGATDTQYF.